This entry features one T cell receptor beta chain sequence. The entry originates in a study of T cell changes during pregnancy in multiple sclerosis. The table came from immunoSEQ multiplex PCR; TCRdb's copy has only in-frame clones and leaves some out. The profile shows approximately 130,000 clones, around 97% of them singletons. The V gene end was trimmed by 0 bases and the J gene end by 6 bases; junction bases not matched to a gene: 7. This CDR3 spans 16 amino acids. The germline V gene has CDR1 SGHRS and CDR2 YFSETQ. The sequence was obtained from a female donor with multiple sclerosis, enrolled in a pregnancy study. The chain combines TRBV5-1 with TRBJ2-1, with 9 bases matching TRBD1. The starting material was peripheral blood, obtained after pregnancy. The CDR3 protein is CASSLVGQGISNEQFF. The CDR3 DNA follows: TGCGCCAGCAGCTTGGTGGGACAGGGTATATCCAATGAGCAGTTCTTC. Variable domain in full (rest from reference TRBV5-1 and TRBJ2-1): KAGVTQTPRYLIKTRGQQVTLSCSPISGHRSVSWYQQTPGQGLQFLFEYFSETQRNKGNFPGRFSGRQFSNSRSEMNVSTLELGDSALYLCASSLVGQGISNEQFFGPGTRLTVL.